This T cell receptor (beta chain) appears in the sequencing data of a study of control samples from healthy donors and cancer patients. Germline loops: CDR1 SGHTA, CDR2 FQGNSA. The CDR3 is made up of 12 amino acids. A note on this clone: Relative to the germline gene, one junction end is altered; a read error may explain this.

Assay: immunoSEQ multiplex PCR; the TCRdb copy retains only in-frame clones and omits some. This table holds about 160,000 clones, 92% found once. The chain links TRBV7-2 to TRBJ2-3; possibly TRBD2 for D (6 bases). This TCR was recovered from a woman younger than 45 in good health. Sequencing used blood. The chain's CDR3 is CASSLAGGTPYF. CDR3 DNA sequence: TGTGCCAGCAGCTTAGCGGGAGGAACGCCGTATTTT. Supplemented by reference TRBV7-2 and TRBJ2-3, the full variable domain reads GAGVSQSPSNKVTEKGKDVELRCDPISGHTALYWYRQSLGQGLEFLIYFQGNSAPDKSGLPSDRFSAERTGGSVSTLTIQRTQQEDSAVYLCASSLAGGTPYFGPGTRLTVL.